The text below deals with one TCR beta chain. As yet, its antigen is unknown. Mismatch repair deficiency was confirmed in all patients, by PCR or immunohistochemistry. TCRs were sequenced from a few patients responding to pembrolizumab. These data are taken from a study of PD-1 blockade in mismatch repair-deficient tumors. Study-wide results and caveats: Tumor-resident clones, often undetectable pretreatment in blood, expanded then contracted after pembrolizumab.

Some clones are missing from TCRdb's copy, which holds only in-frame ones; the method was immunoSEQ multiplex PCR. This sample has approximately 51,000 clones, with roughly 80% found just once. The starting material was peripheral blood, obtained approximately 20 weeks after starting pembrolizumab. The TCR comes from an adult with mismatch repair-deficient cancer.

Here the CDR3 reads CASSQWTGYEQYF. CDR3 in DNA: TGTGCCAGCAGTCAGTGGACTGGCTACGAGCAGTACTTC. The chain employs TRBV6-5 and TRBJ2-7; a weak D match, TRBD2 (5 bases). This CDR3 has 13 residues. Germline V gene sequence: CDR1 MNHEY, CDR2 SVGAGI. Trimming shortened V by 5 bases and J by 3 bases, and 11 bases separated the two germline ends.